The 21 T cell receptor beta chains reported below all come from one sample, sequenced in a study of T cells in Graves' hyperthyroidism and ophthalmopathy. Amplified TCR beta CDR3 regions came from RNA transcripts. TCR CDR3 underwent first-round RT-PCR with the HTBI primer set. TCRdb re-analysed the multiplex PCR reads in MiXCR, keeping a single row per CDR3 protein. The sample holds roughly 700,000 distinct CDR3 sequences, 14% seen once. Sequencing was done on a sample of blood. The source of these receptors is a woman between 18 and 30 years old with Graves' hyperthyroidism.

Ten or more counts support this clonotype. The CDR3 spells CASRPGIGDEQFF. CDR3 DNA sequence: TGTGCCAGCAGACCAGGGATCGGGGATGAGCAGTTCTTC. The gene calls are TRBV12-3 or TRBV12-4 and TRBJ2-1, with D perhaps TRBD1 or TRBD2 (5 bases each). The V end lost 6 bases, the J end lost 8 bases, and 14 bases lay between the germline ends. The CDR3 consists of 13 residues.

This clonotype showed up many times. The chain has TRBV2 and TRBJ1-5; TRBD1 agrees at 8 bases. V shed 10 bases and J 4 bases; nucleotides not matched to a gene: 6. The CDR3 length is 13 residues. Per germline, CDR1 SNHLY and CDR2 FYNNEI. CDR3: CAIGTGTNQPQHF. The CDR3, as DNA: TGTGCCATCGGGACAGGTACGAATCAGCCCCAGCATTTT.

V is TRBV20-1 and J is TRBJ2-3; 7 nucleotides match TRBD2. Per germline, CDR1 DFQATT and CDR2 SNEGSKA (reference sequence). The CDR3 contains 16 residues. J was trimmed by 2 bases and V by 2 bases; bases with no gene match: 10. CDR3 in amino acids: CSARSPFGGDTDTQYF. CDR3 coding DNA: TGCAGTGCTAGAAGCCCCTTTGGGGGGGACACAGATACGCAGTATTTT.

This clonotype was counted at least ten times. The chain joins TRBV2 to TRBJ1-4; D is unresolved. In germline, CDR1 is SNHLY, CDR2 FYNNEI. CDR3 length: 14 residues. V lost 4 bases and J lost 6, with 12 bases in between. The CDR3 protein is CASSVGRIDEKLFF. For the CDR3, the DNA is TGTGCCAGCAGTGTTGGTCGAATAGATGAAAAACTGTTTTTT.

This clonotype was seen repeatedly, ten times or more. For the CDR3, the DNA is TGTGCCAGCAGCCAAGTTCTAGCGCCGAGCACAGATACGCAGTATTTT. It is translated as CASSQVLAPSTDTQYF. J is TRBJ2-3 and V is TRBV3-1; a weak D match, TRBD2 (6 bases). The V and J ends lost 1 base and 0 bases respectively, with 11 bases between them. This CDR3 is 16 amino acids long. CDR1 and CDR2 from the germline V gene are LGHDT and YNNKEL (reference sequence).

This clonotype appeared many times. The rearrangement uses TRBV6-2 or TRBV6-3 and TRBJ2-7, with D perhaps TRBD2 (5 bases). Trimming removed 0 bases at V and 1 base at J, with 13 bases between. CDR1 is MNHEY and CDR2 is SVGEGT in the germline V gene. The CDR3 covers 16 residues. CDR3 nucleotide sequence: TGTGCCAGCAGTTACTCGACGCGCCGGGGATCCTACGAGCAGTACTTC. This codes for CASSYSTRRGSYEQYF.

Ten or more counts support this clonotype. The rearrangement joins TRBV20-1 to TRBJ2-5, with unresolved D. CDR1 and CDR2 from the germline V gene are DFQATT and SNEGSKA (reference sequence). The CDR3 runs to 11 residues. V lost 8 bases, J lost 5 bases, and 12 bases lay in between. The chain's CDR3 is CSLGLYETQYF. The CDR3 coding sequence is TGCAGTTTGGGCCTATATGAGACCCAGTACTTC.

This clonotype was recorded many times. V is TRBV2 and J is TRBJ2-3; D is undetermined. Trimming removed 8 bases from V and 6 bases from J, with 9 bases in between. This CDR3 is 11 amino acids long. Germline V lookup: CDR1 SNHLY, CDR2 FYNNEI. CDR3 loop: CASAQKDTQYF. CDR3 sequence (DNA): TGTGCCAGCGCCCAGAAGGATACGCAGTATTTT.

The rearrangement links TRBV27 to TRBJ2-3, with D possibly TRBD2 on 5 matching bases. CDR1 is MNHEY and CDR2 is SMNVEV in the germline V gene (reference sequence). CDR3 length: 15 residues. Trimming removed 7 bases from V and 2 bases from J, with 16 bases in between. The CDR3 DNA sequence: TGTGCCAGCACCCAAAGTCTAGCTTCCACAGATACGCAGTATTTT. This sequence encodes CASTQSLASTDTQYF.

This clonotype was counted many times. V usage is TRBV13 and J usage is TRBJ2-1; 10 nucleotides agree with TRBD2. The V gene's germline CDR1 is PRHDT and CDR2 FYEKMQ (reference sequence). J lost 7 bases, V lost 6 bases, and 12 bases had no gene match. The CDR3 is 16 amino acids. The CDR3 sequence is CASSSPRVAGGNEQFF. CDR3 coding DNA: TGTGCCAGCAGTTCCCCCCGGGTAGCGGGAGGAAATGAGCAGTTCTTC.

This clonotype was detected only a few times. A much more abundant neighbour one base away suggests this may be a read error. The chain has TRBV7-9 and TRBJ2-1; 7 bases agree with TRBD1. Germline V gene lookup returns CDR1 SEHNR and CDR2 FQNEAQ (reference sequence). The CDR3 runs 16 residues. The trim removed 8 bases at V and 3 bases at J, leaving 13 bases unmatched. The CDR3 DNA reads TGTGCCAGCGGATCCAGACAGGGTTTTGTCTACAATGAGCAGTTCTTC. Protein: CASGSRQGFVYNEQFF.

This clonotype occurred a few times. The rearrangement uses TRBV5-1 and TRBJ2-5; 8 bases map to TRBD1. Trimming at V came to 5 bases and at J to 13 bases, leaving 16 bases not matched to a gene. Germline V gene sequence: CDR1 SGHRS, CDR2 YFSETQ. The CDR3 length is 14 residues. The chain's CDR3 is CASRPDRATFRAYF. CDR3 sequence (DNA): TGCGCCAGCAGACCGGACAGGGCCACGTTTCGCGCGTACTTC.

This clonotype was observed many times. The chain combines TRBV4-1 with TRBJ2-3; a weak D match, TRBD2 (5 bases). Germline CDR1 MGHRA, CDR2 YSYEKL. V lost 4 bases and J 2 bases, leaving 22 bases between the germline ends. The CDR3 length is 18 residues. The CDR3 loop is CASSRKIERSLYTDTQYF. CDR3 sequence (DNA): TGCGCCAGCAGCCGAAAGATCGAGCGGTCTCTTTACACAGATACGCAGTATTTT.

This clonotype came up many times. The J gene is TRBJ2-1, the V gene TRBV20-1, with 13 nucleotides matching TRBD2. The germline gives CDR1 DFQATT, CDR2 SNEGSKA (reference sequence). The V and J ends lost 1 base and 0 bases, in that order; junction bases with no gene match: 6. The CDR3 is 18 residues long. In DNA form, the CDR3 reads TGCAGTGCTAGAGGGGGACTAGCGGGGCTTAGCTCCTACAATGAGCAGTTCTTC. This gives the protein CSARGGLAGLSSYNEQFF.

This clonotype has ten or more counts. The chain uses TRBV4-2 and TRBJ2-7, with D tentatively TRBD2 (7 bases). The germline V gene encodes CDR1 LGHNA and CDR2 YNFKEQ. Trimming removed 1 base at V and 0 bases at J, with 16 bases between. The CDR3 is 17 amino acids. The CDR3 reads CASSQGASGGGSYEQYF. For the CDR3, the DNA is TGTGCCAGCAGCCAAGGGGCTAGCGGAGGGGGCTCCTACGAGCAGTACTTC.

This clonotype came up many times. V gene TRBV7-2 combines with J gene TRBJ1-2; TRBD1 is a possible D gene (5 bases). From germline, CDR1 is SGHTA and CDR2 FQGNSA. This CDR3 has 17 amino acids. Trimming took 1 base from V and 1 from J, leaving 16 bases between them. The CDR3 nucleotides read TGTGCCAGCAGCTTAGGGCCAGGGCGGAAGGATAACTATGGCTACACCTTC. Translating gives CASSLGPGRKDNYGYTF.

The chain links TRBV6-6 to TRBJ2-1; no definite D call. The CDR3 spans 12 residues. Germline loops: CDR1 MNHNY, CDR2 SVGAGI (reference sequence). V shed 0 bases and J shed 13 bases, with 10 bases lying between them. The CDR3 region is CASSYSTGSQFF. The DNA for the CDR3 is TGTGCCAGCAGTTACTCGACGGGCTCTCAGTTCTTC.

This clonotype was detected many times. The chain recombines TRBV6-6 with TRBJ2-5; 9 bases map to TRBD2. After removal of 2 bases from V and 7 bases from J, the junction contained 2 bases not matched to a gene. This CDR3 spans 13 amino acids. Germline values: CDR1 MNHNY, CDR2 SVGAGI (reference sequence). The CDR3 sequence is CASSYQAGGTQYF. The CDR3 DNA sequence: TGTGCCAGCAGTTACCAAGCGGGGGGGACCCAGTACTTC.

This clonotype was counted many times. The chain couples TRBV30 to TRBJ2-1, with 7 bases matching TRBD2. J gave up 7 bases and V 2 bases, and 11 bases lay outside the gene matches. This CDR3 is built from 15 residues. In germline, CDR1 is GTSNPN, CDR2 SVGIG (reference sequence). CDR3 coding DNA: TGTGCCTGGAGTAGGGACGCGGGAGTACTGAATGAGCAGTTCTTC. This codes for CAWSRDAGVLNEQFF. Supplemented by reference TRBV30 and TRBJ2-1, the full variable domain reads SQTIHQWPATLVQPVGSPLSLECTVEGTSNPNLYWYRQAAGRGLQLLFYSVGIGQISSEVPQNLSASRPQDRQFILSSKKLLLSDSGFYLCAWSRDAGVLNEQFFGPGTRLTVL.

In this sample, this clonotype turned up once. CDR3 coding DNA: TGTGCCAGCAGTTACTGGCCAGCTAACGAGCAGTACTTC. It specifies CASSYWPANEQYF. The chain uses TRBV6-5 and TRBJ2-7; no firm D call. Trimming cost V 1 base and J 5 bases, with 9 bases left between them. Germline V gene sequence: CDR1 MNHEY, CDR2 SVGAGI. The CDR3 consists of 13 residues.

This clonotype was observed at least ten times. The CDR3, as DNA: TGTGCCACCAGTGATCTCGGGACAGGGACCGGGGAGCTGTTTTTT. Its translation: CATSDLGTGTGELFF. V gene TRBV24-1 combines with J gene TRBJ2-2, with 9 bases that match TRBD1. The germline V gene has CDR1 KGHDR and CDR2 SFDVKD. CDR3 length: 15 amino acids. The J segment lost 5 bases and the V segment lost 3 bases, leaving 3 bases of the junction unmatched.